The entry below gives a single TCR beta chain sequence along with its context. Antigen unknown. Germline V gives CDR1 SGHTA, CDR2 FQGNSA. V was clipped by 5 bases and J by 9 bases, with 20 bases between them. The CDR3 is made up of 14 amino acids. A sample-barcoded 5' primer and a J-beta primer mix were used in a second PCR of roughly 7 to 11 cycles. One entry per CDR3 protein, called by TCRdb with MiXCR from the 5' RACE reads. The data contain approximately 800,000 distinct CDR3 sequences, 58% of them singletons. This specimen comes from a study of blood T cells in healthy people across ages. Whole-study results and caveats: Comparison with aged donors showed that long-lived donors had more naive CD4+ cells and higher diversity. Unknown CMV status may confound age-related changes in expanded clones. Roughly linearly, TCR beta diversity per million T cells fell as age increased.

Each donor was a healthy Caucasian individual from Russia, aged 6 to 90. The receptor comes from a man under 40 in good health. V and J are TRBV7-2 and TRBJ2-7; maybe TRBD2 (7 bases). Sequencing was performed on blood. CDR3 coding DNA: TGTGCCAGCAGCCCCCCTGGGGGCGGGAGTGGGCAGTACTTC. It translates to CASSPPGGGSGQYF.